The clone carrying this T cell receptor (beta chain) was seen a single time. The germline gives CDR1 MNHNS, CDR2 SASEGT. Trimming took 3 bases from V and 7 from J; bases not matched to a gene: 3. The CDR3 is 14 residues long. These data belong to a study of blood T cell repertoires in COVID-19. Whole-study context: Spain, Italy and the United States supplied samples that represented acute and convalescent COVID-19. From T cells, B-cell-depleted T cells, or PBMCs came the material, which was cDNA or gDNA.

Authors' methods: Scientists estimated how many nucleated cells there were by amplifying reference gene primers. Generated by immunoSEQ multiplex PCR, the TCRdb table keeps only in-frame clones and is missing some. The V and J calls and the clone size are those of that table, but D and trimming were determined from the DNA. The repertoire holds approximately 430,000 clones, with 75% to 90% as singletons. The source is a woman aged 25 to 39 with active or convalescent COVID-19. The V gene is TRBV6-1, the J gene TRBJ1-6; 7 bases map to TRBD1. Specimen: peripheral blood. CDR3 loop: CASSEPGQNSPLHF. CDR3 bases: TGTGCCAGCAGTGAGCCGGGACAGAATTCACCCCTCCACTTT.